Listed here are 25 T cell receptor beta chains from one sample, sequenced in a study of blood T cell repertoires in COVID-19. The method was immunoSEQ multiplex PCR; TCRdb's version includes in-frame clones alone and lacks a portion of them. Of 270,000 or so clones listed, 89% are singletons. Sequenced: peripheral blood. These receptors all come from a woman aged 40 to 50 who had recovered from COVID-19.

This sequence joins TRBV28 and TRBJ1-2; no firm D call. The CDR3 covers 15 residues. With 1 base removed from V and 5 bases from J, the gap between germline ends came to 14 bases. CDR1 and CDR2 (germline): MDHEN, SYDVKM. The CDR3 nucleotides read TGTGCCAGCAGTTTATCGCTCCGGGTCCATTATGGCTACACCTTC. This encodes CASSLSLRVHYGYTF.

This clone was counted only a few times. The V call is TRBV3-1 (or the pseudogene TRBV3-2), the J call TRBJ1-4; possible D gene TRBD1, 5 bases. The CDR3 spans 13 residues. V was pared by 9 bases and J by 14 bases, with 22 bases between. Looked up from germline, CDR1 is LGHDT and CDR2 is YNNKEL (reference sequence). CDR3 sequence: CASHGGSRRGLFF. In DNA, the CDR3 is TGTGCCAGTCACGGGGGGTCCCGGCGGGGGCTGTTTTTT.

The genes are TRBV19 and TRBJ2-3; TRBD1 aligns across 10 bases. Germline V CDR1 and CDR2: LNHDA, SQIVND (reference sequence). With V trimmed by 5 bases and J by 0 bases, 8 bases remained unmatched. The CDR3 has 17 amino acids. The CDR3 protein is CASSPLDRGTSTDTQYF. CDR3 sequence (DNA): TGTGCCAGTAGTCCGTTGGACAGGGGGACTAGCACAGATACGCAGTATTTT.

The chain uses TRBV30 and TRBJ1-1, with D unclear. Germline V gives CDR1 GTSNPN, CDR2 SVGIG (reference sequence). The CDR3 consists of 13 residues. The V and J ends lost 3 bases and 4 bases respectively, with 12 bases between them. The CDR3 DNA sequence: TGTGCCTGGAGGGGCCCTCCCGGCACTGAAGCTTTCTTT. Amino acids: CAWRGPPGTEAFF.

CDR3 DNA: TGTGCCAGTAGTATTCAAGGGGCTGCCTCTAACACTGAAGCTTTCTTT. Translating it yields CASSIQGAASNTEAFF. The rearrangement uses TRBV19 and TRBJ1-1, with D perhaps TRBD1 (5 bases). The CDR3 spans 16 residues. Per the germline V gene, CDR1 is LNHDA and CDR2 is SQIVND (reference sequence). With 3 bases removed from V and 2 bases from J, the gap between germline ends came to 16 bases.

The chain has TRBV30 and TRBJ1-3; the D gene is possibly TRBD1 (6 bases). The CDR3 length is 16 residues. Trimming left V 3 bases short and J 2 bases short, with 17 bases between. CDR1 and CDR2 (germline): GTSNPN, SVGIG (reference sequence). CDR3 in amino acids: CAWSPLGGTTGNTIYF. The CDR3, as DNA: TGTGCCTGGAGCCCTCTTGGGGGCACCACTGGAAACACCATATATTTT.

The chain combines TRBV11-3 with TRBJ1-1; 7 bases agree with TRBD1. The CDR3 extends over 15 amino acids. V was clipped by 5 bases and J by 1 base; unmatched bases: 7. Looked up from germline, CDR1 is SGHNT and CDR2 is YENEEA. In nucleotides, the CDR3 is TGTGCCAGCAGCACAGGACAGGCGGGGAACACTGAAGCTTTCTTT. Amino acid sequence: CASSTGQAGNTEAFF.

The chain couples TRBV11-1 to TRBJ2-1; TRBD2 aligns across 9 bases. V shed 5 bases and J 0 bases; nucleotides not matched to a gene: 2. Germline lookup yields CDR1 SGHAT and CDR2 FQDESV (reference sequence). CDR3 size: 15 residues. The CDR3 reads CASSPREGSYNEQFF. Written as DNA, the CDR3 is TGTGCCAGCAGCCCGCGGGAGGGCTCCTACAATGAGCAGTTCTTC. The variable domain in full, with the rest retrieved from reference TRBV11-1 and TRBJ2-1, is EAEVAQSPRYKITEKSQAVAFWCDPISGHATLYWYRQILGQGPELLVQFQDESVVDDSQLPKDRFSAERLKGVDSTLKIQPAELGDSAMYLCASSPREGSYNEQFFGPGTRLTVL.

This chain uses TRBV9 with TRBJ2-5; 7 positions agree with TRBD1. This CDR3 contains 18 residues. CDR1 is SGDLS, CDR2 YYNGEE, per germline. J gave up 1 base and V 0 bases, and 12 bases lay outside the gene matches. The CDR3 nucleotides are TGTGCCAGCAGCGTAGGGGGGATAGGGACAGCTTTCCAAGAGACCCAGTACTTC. Its protein product is CASSVGGIGTAFQETQYF.

J is TRBJ1-1 and V is TRBV7-9; D is ambiguous. Germline V gene lookup returns CDR1 SEHNR and CDR2 FQNEAQ (reference sequence). CDR3 length: 13 residues. V was pared by 2 bases and J by 3 bases, with 7 bases between. The CDR3 is CASSLREYTEAFF. The CDR3 bases are TGTGCCAGCAGCTTAAGGGAGTACACTGAAGCTTTCTTT. Looking up the rest from reference TRBV7-9 and TRBJ1-1 gives the full variable domain: DTGVSQNPRHKITKRGQNVTFRCDPISEHNRLYWYRQTLGQGPEFLTYFQNEAQLEKSRLLSDRFSAERPKGSFSTLEIQRTEQGDSAMYLCASSLREYTEAFFGQGTRLTVV.

This clone came up a few times. This chain uses TRBV9 with TRBJ2-2; TRBD2 matches 7 bases. Germline-derived CDR1 and CDR2 are SGDLS and YYNGEE. This CDR3 has 15 amino acids. J lost 5 bases, V lost 0 bases, and 4 bases had no gene match. The DNA for the CDR3 is TGTGCCAGCAGCGTAGTGGGTAGCGGGACCGGGGAGCTGTTTTTT. Protein sequence: CASSVVGSGTGELFF.

V is TRBV13 and J is TRBJ1-1, with D unresolved. CDR1 is PRHDT and CDR2 is FYEKMQ in the germline V gene (reference sequence). V was shortened by 5 bases and J by 7 bases, with 11 bases between the two germline ends. This CDR3 is built from 12 residues. CDR3 protein: CASSPSPLEAFF. The CDR3 bases are TGTGCCAGCAGCCCGAGTCCACTTGAAGCTTTCTTT.

The chain is built from TRBV19 and TRBJ1-1; 9 nucleotides match TRBD1. This CDR3 contains 16 residues. V was clipped by 6 bases and J by 0 bases; unmatched bases: 8. Germline CDR1 and CDR2: LNHDA and SQIVND (reference sequence). CDR3 DNA sequence: TGTGCCAGTAGGCCGGGACAGGGTCCCATGAACACTGAAGCTTTCTTT. Protein sequence: CASRPGQGPMNTEAFF.

The chain recombines TRBV19 with TRBJ2-3, with TRBD2 as a possible D gene (6 bases). Trimming left V 1 base short and J 0 bases short, with 11 bases between. CDR1 and CDR2 from the germline V gene are LNHDA and SQIVND (reference sequence). The CDR3 covers 16 residues. CDR3 protein: CASSIGGSGSTDTQYF. CDR3 bases: TGTGCCAGTAGTATAGGGGGTAGCGGAAGCACAGATACGCAGTATTTT. The variable domain in full, completed from reference TRBV19 and TRBJ2-3, reads DGGITQSPKYLFRKEGQNVTLSCEQNLNHDAMYWYRQDPGQGLRLIYYSQIVNDFQKGDIAEGYSVSREKKESFPLTVTSAQKNPTAFYLCASSIGGSGSTDTQYFGPGTRLTVL.

The chain is built from TRBV27 and TRBJ2-4, with D tentatively TRBD1 (6 bases). CDR3 length: 14 amino acids. V was clipped by 8 bases and J by 8 bases, with 19 bases between them. CDR1 is MNHEY, CDR2 SMNVEV, per germline (reference sequence). In nucleotides, the CDR3 is TGTGCCAGCGCCCCCTCCTCTCCAGGGGACATTCAGTACTTC. Translated: CASAPSSPGDIQYF.

The rearrangement uses TRBV30 and TRBJ2-2, with 8 positions matching TRBD2. CDR1 and CDR2 from the germline V gene are GTSNPN and SVGIG (reference sequence). J gave up 4 bases and V 5 bases, and 9 bases lay outside the gene matches. The CDR3 runs 15 residues. CDR3 residues: CAWDPNGGGTGELFF. CDR3 in DNA: TGTGCCTGGGACCCAAACGGGGGGGGCACCGGGGAGCTGTTTTTT.

This chain uses TRBV18 with TRBJ1-1; D not certain. CDR3 length equals 14 residues. V was pared by 2 bases and J by 0 bases, with 7 bases between. Germline-derived CDR1 and CDR2 are KGHSH and LQKENI. CDR3: CASSPVEMNTEAFF. The CDR3 DNA reads TGTGCCAGCTCACCAGTGGAGATGAACACTGAAGCTTTCTTT.

V gene TRBV4-1 combines with J gene TRBJ2-1; TRBD2 aligns across 14 bases. Germline CDR1 reads MGHRA; CDR2 reads YSYEKL. The V and J ends lost 4 bases and 9 bases, in that order; junction bases with no gene match: 8. CDR3 size: 16 residues. CDR3 sequence: CASSLFVGTSGSEQFF. DNA of the CDR3: TGCGCCAGCAGCCTCTTCGTGGGGACTAGCGGGAGTGAGCAGTTCTTC.

This clone came up once. The rearrangement joins TRBV4-1 to TRBJ2-2; D not certain. The germline V gene has CDR1 MGHRA and CDR2 YSYEKL. This CDR3 contains 14 residues. Trimming shortened V by 2 bases and J by 1 base, and 5 bases separated the two germline ends. This CDR3 is CASSQLRNTGELFF. The CDR3 DNA sequence: TGCGCCAGCAGCCAACTCCGGAACACCGGGGAGCTGTTTTTT.

The rearrangement uses TRBV18 and TRBJ2-2; TRBD2 matches 9 bases. The germline gives CDR1 KGHSH, CDR2 LQKENI. With V trimmed by 3 bases and J by 2 bases, 4 bases remained unmatched. The CDR3 has 16 residues. CDR3 region: CASSPQTSGNTGELFF. CDR3 nucleotide sequence: TGTGCCAGCTCACCGCAGACTAGCGGTAACACCGGGGAGCTGTTTTTT.

This clone has only one observation. This sequence joins TRBV5-1 and TRBJ2-2; the match to TRBD1 covers 8 bases. The trim removed 0 bases at V and 6 bases at J, leaving 4 bases unmatched. CDR3 length: 15 residues. Looked up from germline, CDR1 is SGHRS and CDR2 is YFSETQ. In nucleotides, the CDR3 is TGCGCCAGCAGCTTGGCCGACAGGGGTTCCGGGGAGCTGTTTTTT. Translated, it gives CASSLADRGSGELFF.

The chain employs TRBV18 and TRBJ2-2, with TRBD2 matching 14 bases. CDR1 and CDR2 (germline): KGHSH, LQKENI. The CDR3 has 18 amino acids. With 4 bases clipped from V and 7 bases from J, the junction kept 11 bases outside the gene matches. The CDR3 bases are TGTGCCAGCTCACAATCGGGACTAGCGGGAGTCTCTGGCGGGGAGCTGTTTTTT. Translation gives CASSQSGLAGVSGGELFF.

The V and J genes are TRBV29-1 and TRBJ2-3; TRBD2 matches 9 bases. J lost 2 bases, V lost 1 base, and 4 bases had no gene match. Germline-derived CDR1 and CDR2 are SQVTM and ANQGSEA. The CDR3 totals 15 residues. For the CDR3, the DNA is TGCAGCGTTGAAGGATCTAGCGGGACCACAGATACGCAGTATTTT. Translating gives CSVEGSSGTTDTQYF.

The chain employs TRBV6-5 and TRBJ1-4; D uncertain. The CDR3 is 12 residues long. V was trimmed by 3 bases and J by 8 bases, leaving 7 bases between them. From germline, CDR1 is MNHEY and CDR2 SVGAGI. The CDR3 reads CASSYLVEKLFF. The CDR3 nucleotides read TGTGCCAGCAGTTATCTAGTCGAAAAACTGTTTTTT.

The chain links TRBV27 to TRBJ1-4; D gene uncertain. Germline assignment: CDR1 MNHEY and CDR2 SMNVEV (reference sequence). The V end was cut by 5 bases, the J end by 8 bases, with 12 bases between. The CDR3 consists of 13 residues. CDR3 sequence (DNA): TGTGCCAGCAGTGCGGGGAGCGGGGAAAAACTGTTTTTT. It encodes CASSAGSGEKLFF.